The 30 T cell receptor beta chains reported below all come from one sample, sequenced in a study of sequential checkpoint blockade in melanoma. Indicated treatment: randomized to nivolumab then ipilimumab (arm A) or the reverse (arm B). TCRdb's table, derived via immunoSEQ multiplex PCR, lists solely in-frame clones and lacks some. The sample has under 7,000 clones, roughly a quarter seen once. Sequencing used tumor tissue (inferred from file names), obtained from a patient given nivolumab and ipilimumab in sequence. The receptors come from a human donor with melanoma.

This clone was seen a handful of times. The chain has TRBV28 and TRBJ2-6; the D is unclear. Germline assignment: CDR1 MDHEN and CDR2 SYDVKM. V was pared by 4 bases and J by 2 bases, with 12 bases between. CDR3 length: 16 residues. The CDR3, as DNA: TGTGCCAGCAGTTCCTCCAGGCAGCCTGGGGCCAACGTCCTGACTTTC. Its translation: CASSSSRQPGANVLTF.

In this sample, this clone turned up many times. This chain links TRBV6-8 with TRBJ2-7; 10 bases are a match to TRBD1. With V trimmed by 8 bases and J by 5 bases, 6 bases remained unmatched. CDR1 is MNHGY, CDR2 SAAAGT, per germline. CDR3 length: 13 amino acids. The CDR3 coding sequence is TGTGCCAGCTCACAGACAGGGGGCGACGAGCAGTACTTC. It encodes CASSQTGGDEQYF.

The chain links TRBV5-1 to TRBJ2-1; TRBD2 agrees at 8 bases. The CDR3 loop spans 16 amino acids. Germline V gene data show CDR1 as SGHRS and CDR2 as YFSETQ. Unmatched junction bases numbered 14, after V lost 3 bases and J lost 9 bases. CDR3 in amino acids: CASSSRSGNKVSEQFF. CDR3 sequence (DNA): TGCGCCAGCAGCTCACGTAGCGGGAATAAAGTCAGTGAGCAGTTCTTC.

The table lists this clone with many counts. The V gene is TRBV11-3, the J gene TRBJ1-1, with a tentative D call TRBD1 (6 bases). This CDR3 comprises 16 residues. CDR1 SGHNT and CDR2 YENEEA come from the germline V gene. The V gene lost 2 bases and the J gene lost 4 bases, with 17 bases spanning the gap. The CDR3: CASSLFAITGSTEAFF. The CDR3 DNA is TGTGCCAGCAGCTTATTTGCCATCACAGGGAGCACTGAAGCTTTCTTT.

J is TRBJ2-1 and V is TRBV29-1; D is perhaps TRBD1 (5 bases). Germline V CDR1 and CDR2: SQVTM, ANQGSEA. CDR3 length: 12 amino acids. Trimming left V 8 bases short and J 4 bases short, with 12 bases between. The CDR3 nucleotides read TGCAGCATAAGACAGCTGTACAATGAGCAGTTCTTC. Its protein is CSIRQLYNEQFF.

The V and J genes are TRBV11-3 and TRBJ1-4, with 8 positions matching TRBD1. Germline loops: CDR1 SGHNT, CDR2 YENEEA. The V and J ends lost 1 base and 8 bases, in that order; junction bases with no gene match: 6. The CDR3 consists of 15 residues. CDR3 nucleotide sequence: TGTGCCAGCAGCTTAGGAGGACAGGGTTGGGAAAAACTGTTTTTT. Its protein product is CASSLGGQGWEKLFF. Full variable domain (outside the CDR3, taken from reference TRBV11-3 and TRBJ1-4): EAGVVQSPRYKIIEKKQPVAFWCNPISGHNTLYWYLQNLGQGPELLIRYENEEAVDDSQLPKDRFSAERLKGVDSTLKIQPAELGDSAVYLCASSLGGQGWEKLFFGSGTQLSVL.

This clone was recorded many times. The rearrangement joins TRBV11-3 to TRBJ2-7; 11 bases are shared with TRBD2. The V gene's germline CDR1 is SGHNT and CDR2 YENEEA. V lost 4 bases, J lost 2 bases, and 7 bases stayed unmatched. This CDR3 comprises 16 residues. CDR3 sequence (DNA): TGTGCCAGCAGCTCCGTAGCGGGAGGGCTAACCTACGAGCAGTACTTC. It yields the protein CASSSVAGGLTYEQYF.

This clone appeared a few times. The rearrangement joins TRBV6-8 to TRBJ2-7; 7 nucleotides line up with TRBD1. The CDR3 has 14 residues. Trimming took 5 bases from V and 2 from J; bases not matched to a gene: 6. Germline CDR1 MNHGY, CDR2 SAAAGT. CDR3 DNA: TGTGCCAGCAGTCCCATAACAGGGGCCTACGAGCAGTACTTC. Its translation is CASSPITGAYEQYF.

V usage is TRBV11-3 and J usage is TRBJ2-3; 12 bases are shared with TRBD2. The V gene's germline CDR1 is SGHNT and CDR2 YENEEA. Trimming removed 0 bases from V and 0 bases from J; junction bases left unmatched: 1. This CDR3 spans 17 amino acids. CDR3 loop: CASSLDLAGGSTDTQYF. DNA for the CDR3: TGTGCCAGCAGCTTAGACCTAGCGGGGGGGAGCACAGATACGCAGTATTTT.

V and J are TRBV19 and TRBJ1-1; D may be TRBD1 (5 bases). The germline CDR1 and CDR2 sequences are LNHDA and SQIVND (reference sequence). With 4 bases removed from V and 6 bases from J, the gap between germline ends came to 12 bases. The CDR3 sequence is 13 residues long. DNA for the CDR3: TGTGCCAGTAGTACAGGGAAGGTATCTGAAGCTTTCTTT. Its protein product is CASSTGKVSEAFF.

This clone was observed at least ten times. The chain has TRBV11-3 and TRBJ2-5, with 9 bases matching TRBD2. Unmatched junction bases numbered 11, after V lost 5 bases and J lost 4 bases. Germline V gene data show CDR1 as SGHNT and CDR2 as YENEEA. The CDR3 length is 16 residues. The chain's CDR3 is CASSQATSGASETQYF. CDR3 DNA: TGTGCCAGCAGCCAAGCGACTAGCGGCGCTTCAGAGACCCAGTACTTC.

This clone was recorded a few times. The rearrangement joins TRBV11-3 to TRBJ2-5; D not resolved. Trimming removed 2 bases at V and 1 base at J, with 17 bases between. The CDR3 covers 17 residues. Looked up from germline, CDR1 is SGHNT and CDR2 is YENEEA. The CDR3 coding sequence is TGTGCCAGCAGCTTACCCTCCTCTGGAGAGCGCCAAGAGACCCAGTACTTC. Its protein product is CASSLPSSGERQETQYF.

This clone occurred once. This rearrangement joins TRBV30 to TRBJ1-2, with 8 bases lining up with TRBD1. The CDR3 totals 12 residues. In germline, CDR1 is GTSNPN, CDR2 SVGIG (reference sequence). V was clipped by 8 bases and J by 6 bases; unmatched bases: 8. CDR3 sequence (DNA): TGTGCCCGTTGGACAGGGTCGGATGGCTACACCTTC. This codes for CARWTGSDGYTF.

This clone was picked up many times. The chain recombines TRBV11-3 with TRBJ2-7; 9 positions agree with TRBD2. CDR1 and CDR2 from the germline V gene are SGHNT and YENEEA. The CDR3 extends over 16 amino acids. Losses at the gene ends were 3 bases for V and 3 bases for J; bases not matched to a gene: 9. CDR3 in DNA: TGTGCCAGCAGCTTGGATCGGCTAGCGGGGAACTACGAGCAGTACTTC. It is translated as CASSLDRLAGNYEQYF.

The chain combines TRBV19 with TRBJ1-2, with 12 bases fitting TRBD1. This CDR3 region has 15 residues. J was trimmed by 3 bases and V by 7 bases; bases with no gene match: 6. Germline CDR1 and CDR2: LNHDA and SQIVND (reference sequence). In DNA form, the CDR3 reads TGTGCCAGTAACCGGGACAGGGGGCGCGACTATGGCTACACCTTC. Translated: CASNRDRGRDYGYTF. Filled out from reference TRBV19 and TRBJ1-2, the complete variable domain reads DGGITQSPKYLFRKEGQNVTLSCEQNLNHDAMYWYRQDPGQGLRLIYYSQIVNDFQKGDIAEGYSVSREKKESFPLTVTSAQKNPTAFYLCASNRDRGRDYGYTFGSGTRLTVV.

V gene TRBV18 combines with J gene TRBJ2-1; 7 nucleotides agree with TRBD2. V trimming: 0 bases; J trimming: 6 bases; junction bases outside the gene matches: 8. This CDR3 has 16 residues. Germline V lookup: CDR1 KGHSH, CDR2 LQKENI. CDR3 sequence reads: CASSPPSGGVVNEQFF. The CDR3 DNA sequence: TGTGCCAGCTCACCACCATCGGGAGGTGTTGTCAATGAGCAGTTCTTC.

V usage is TRBV28 and J usage is TRBJ2-7; D gene unclear. The CDR3 runs 13 residues. Trimming left V 6 bases short and J 4 bases short, with 13 bases between. Germline V CDR1 and CDR2: MDHEN, SYDVKM. The CDR3 protein is CASRIPSTYEQYF. The CDR3 DNA reads TGTGCCAGCAGGATACCTAGTACGTACGAGCAGTACTTC.

V usage is TRBV25-1 and J usage is TRBJ1-5; no definite D call. Germline V gene data show CDR1 as MGHDK and CDR2 as SYGVNS. Trimming took 3 bases from V and 5 from J, leaving 14 bases between them. The CDR3 covers 15 residues. DNA for the CDR3: TGTGCCAGCAGTGACCCTTCTGAGGGTGATCAGCCCCAGCATTTT. Translated: CASSDPSEGDQPQHF.

This chain joins TRBV12-5 and TRBJ1-1; no firm D call. The V gene's germline CDR1 is LGHNT and CDR2 FRNRAP. The CDR3 covers 12 residues. Written as DNA, the CDR3 is TGTGCCAGCCCCGAAGGTCTCACTGAAGCTTTCTTT. It is translated as CASPEGLTEAFF.

This clone was picked up many times. V usage is TRBV11-3 and J usage is TRBJ2-2; 9 bases map to TRBD2. Losses at the gene ends were 3 bases for V and 5 bases for J; bases not matched to a gene: 10. Germline-derived CDR1 and CDR2 are SGHNT and YENEEA. This CDR3 contains 17 residues. Written as DNA, the CDR3 is TGTGCCAGCAGCTTGGCCTGGGTAGCGGGAGCAACCGGGGAGCTGTTTTTT. It specifies CASSLAWVAGATGELFF. The whole variable domain, remainder taken from reference TRBV11-3 and TRBJ2-2, is EAGVVQSPRYKIIEKKQPVAFWCNPISGHNTLYWYLQNLGQGPELLIRYENEEAVDDSQLPKDRFSAERLKGVDSTLKIQPAELGDSAVYLCASSLAWVAGATGELFFGEGSRLTVL.

The genes are TRBV11-3 and TRBJ2-6; D is uncertain. Germline V CDR1 and CDR2: SGHNT, YENEEA. The CDR3 runs 17 residues. The germline V and J ends were trimmed by 1 base and 0 bases, with 10 bases remaining between them. The CDR3 reads CASSLVPRASGANVLTF. CDR3 DNA: TGTGCCAGCAGCTTAGTCCCCCGGGCCTCTGGGGCCAACGTCCTGACTTTC.

This clone qualifies as medium-sized (0.01 to 0.1%). The chain has TRBV23-1 and TRBJ1-3, with TRBD1 identical over 7 bases. TRBV23-1 is sorted into the ORF group, with uncertain function. This CDR3 region has 13 residues. The J segment lost 4 bases and the V segment lost 6 bases, leaving 3 bases of the junction unmatched. In DNA form, the CDR3 reads TGCGCCAGCAGCGGGGACAGAGGAAACACCATATATTTT. Translating it yields CASSGDRGNTIYF.

This clone was found many times. The chain links TRBV11-3 to TRBJ1-2; D ambiguous. This CDR3 contains 14 residues. V lost 1 base and J lost 4, with 10 bases in between. Germline values: CDR1 SGHNT, CDR2 YENEEA. The CDR3 loop reads CASSLGLASYGYTF. The DNA for the CDR3 is TGTGCCAGCAGCTTAGGTCTGGCGAGCTATGGCTACACCTTC.

The sample holds a few counts of this clone. The chain couples TRBV9 to TRBJ2-1; TRBD2 might be the D (6 bases). Trimming removed 6 bases from V and 7 bases from J, with 17 bases in between. Germline CDR1 is SGDLS and CDR2 is YYNGEE. This CDR3 has 14 residues. CDR3 coding DNA: TGTGCCAGCACCGGGACTGGGACGAGGAATGAGCAGTTCTTC. Its protein is CASTGTGTRNEQFF. Looking up the rest from reference TRBV9 and TRBJ2-1 gives the full variable domain: DSGVTQTPKHLITATGQRVTLRCSPRSGDLSVYWYQQSLDQGLQFLIQYYNGEERAKGNILERFSAQQFPDLHSELNLSSLELGDSALYFCASTGTGTRNEQFFGPGTRLTVL.

The rearrangement joins TRBV9 to TRBJ2-2, with no clear D. Germline values: CDR1 SGDLS, CDR2 YYNGEE. V lost 4 bases to trimming and J lost 2 bases, with 9 bases between them. The CDR3 sequence is 14 residues long. CDR3 residues: CASSPPLNTGELFF. The DNA of the CDR3 is TGTGCCAGCAGCCCCCCCTTAAACACCGGGGAGCTGTTTTTT.

Within the sample, this clone is medium-sized (0.01 to 0.1%). The J gene is TRBJ2-2, the V gene TRBV11-3; D call uncertain. V dropped 5 bases and J dropped 1 base, with 14 bases sitting between them. Germline V CDR1 and CDR2: SGHNT, YENEEA. The CDR3 length is 16 residues. The CDR3: CASSPNSLMNTGELFF. In DNA, the CDR3 is TGTGCCAGCAGCCCGAACAGTCTAATGAACACCGGGGAGCTGTTTTTT.

CDR3 protein: CASSRGTSGTWGTDTQYF. The DNA of the CDR3 is TGTGCCAGCTCACGTGGGACTAGCGGTACTTGGGGCACAGATACGCAGTATTTT. The chain uses TRBV18 and TRBJ2-3; 11 nucleotides match TRBD2. This CDR3 region has 18 residues. The germline gives CDR1 KGHSH, CDR2 LQKENI. The ends lost 4 bases at V and 1 base at J; junction bases unmatched: 10.

V usage is TRBV28 and J usage is TRBJ2-5; D not certain. The germline CDR1 and CDR2 sequences are MDHEN and SYDVKM. The germline V and J ends were trimmed by 5 bases and 7 bases, with 11 bases remaining between them. The CDR3 runs to 12 residues. CDR3 loop: CASSQVFGTQYF. The CDR3 nucleotides read TGTGCCAGCAGTCAGGTCTTCGGGACCCAGTACTTC.

Only a few counts were recorded for this clone. The chain joins TRBV28 to TRBJ2-7; 8 nucleotides agree with TRBD1. The CDR3 runs to 15 residues. Germline-derived CDR1 and CDR2 are MDHEN and SYDVKM. V was clipped by 6 bases and J by 1 base; unmatched bases: 8. Here the CDR3 DNA reads TGTGCCAGCAGGGGGACAGGCGCCTTTTCCTACGAGCAGTACTTC. Protein sequence: CASRGTGAFSYEQYF.

This chain joins TRBV9 and TRBJ2-5; D gene ambiguous. The CDR3 loop spans 12 amino acids. V lost 3 bases and J lost 2, with 5 bases in between. Per the germline V gene, CDR1 is SGDLS and CDR2 is YYNGEE. The CDR3: CASSALQETQYF. The CDR3 nucleotides read TGTGCCAGCAGCGCCCTTCAAGAGACCCAGTACTTC.